This TCR beta chain stems from a study of T cell repertoires in cytomegalovirus infection. Study background: Peptides in the study included HLA-C-restricted and HLA-B-restricted CMV epitopes. Matching HLA type and CMV infection were both indicated by public TCR beta signatures. General study findings and limits: CMV-specific TCR beta clonotypes restricted by HLA-C dominated the ex vivo response. Identification of carriers of CMV plus the relevant HLA was performed using cumulative public TCR beta family frequency.

In this sample, this clonotype turned up a few times. Its antigen is unidentified. TCRdb re-analysed the reads in MiXCR, keeping a single row per CDR3 protein. The sample shows about 920,000 distinct CDR3 sequences, around 30% of them seen only once. The sequencing here drew on cultured CD8+ T cells from PBMCs, taken from culture after CMV antigen stimulation. The TCR comes from a human donor in good health (CMV status not recorded). Some clones in this sample may be carry-over from other donors' samples.

Here the CDR3 reads CASSPPEGRAPHYEQYF. The CDR3 coding sequence is TGTGCCAGCAGCCCTCCGGAGGGCAGGGCCCCCCATTACGAGCAGTACTTC. The chain joins TRBV7-6 to TRBJ2-7, with D perhaps matching TRBD2 (6 bases). This CDR3 region has 17 residues. With 5 bases removed from V and 4 bases from J, the gap between germline ends came to 24 bases. CDR1 SGHVS and CDR2 FNYEAQ come from the germline V gene.